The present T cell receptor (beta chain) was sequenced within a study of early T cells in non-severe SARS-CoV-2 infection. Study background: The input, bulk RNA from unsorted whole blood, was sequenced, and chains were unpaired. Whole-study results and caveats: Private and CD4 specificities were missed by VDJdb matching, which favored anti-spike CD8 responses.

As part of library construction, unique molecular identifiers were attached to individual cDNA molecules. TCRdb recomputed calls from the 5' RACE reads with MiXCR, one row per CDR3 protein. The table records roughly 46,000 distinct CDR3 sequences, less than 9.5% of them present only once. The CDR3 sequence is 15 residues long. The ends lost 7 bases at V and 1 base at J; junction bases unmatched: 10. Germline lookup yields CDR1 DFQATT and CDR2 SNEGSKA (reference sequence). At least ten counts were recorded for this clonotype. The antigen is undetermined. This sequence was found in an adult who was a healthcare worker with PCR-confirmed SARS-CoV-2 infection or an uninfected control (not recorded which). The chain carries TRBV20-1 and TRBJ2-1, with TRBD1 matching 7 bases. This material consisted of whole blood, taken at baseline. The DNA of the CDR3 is TGCAGTGTCCCACCCGGGACAGCATCCTACAATGAGCAGTTCTTC. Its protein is CSVPPGTASYNEQFF.